This T cell receptor (beta chain) is drawn from a study of blood T cell repertoires in COVID-19. CDR3 length: 14 residues. Looked up from germline, CDR1 is SGHRS and CDR2 is YFSETQ. The V gene end was trimmed by 4 bases and the J gene end by 7 bases; junction bases not matched to a gene: 8. Profiling relied on immunoSEQ multiplex PCR, and the TCRdb table lists in-frame clones only, not all of them. The sample carries 120,000 to 150,000 clones, roughly 89% recorded once. Sequencing was performed on peripheral blood. The chain combines TRBV5-1 with TRBJ2-7; TRBD1 matches 10 bases. The sequence came from a human donor in a cohort sampled during active COVID-19. The CDR3 region is CASSPGQGGGEQYF. The CDR3 DNA reads TGCGCCAGCAGCCCTGGACAGGGGGGGGGAGAGCAGTACTTC. The full variable domain, its missing parts supplied by reference TRBV5-1 and TRBJ2-7, is KAGVTQTPRYLIKTRGQQVTLSCSPISGHRSVSWYQQTPGQGLQFLFEYFSETQRNKGNFPGRFSGRQFSNSRSEMNVSTLELGDSALYLCASSPGQGGGEQYFGPGTRLTVT.